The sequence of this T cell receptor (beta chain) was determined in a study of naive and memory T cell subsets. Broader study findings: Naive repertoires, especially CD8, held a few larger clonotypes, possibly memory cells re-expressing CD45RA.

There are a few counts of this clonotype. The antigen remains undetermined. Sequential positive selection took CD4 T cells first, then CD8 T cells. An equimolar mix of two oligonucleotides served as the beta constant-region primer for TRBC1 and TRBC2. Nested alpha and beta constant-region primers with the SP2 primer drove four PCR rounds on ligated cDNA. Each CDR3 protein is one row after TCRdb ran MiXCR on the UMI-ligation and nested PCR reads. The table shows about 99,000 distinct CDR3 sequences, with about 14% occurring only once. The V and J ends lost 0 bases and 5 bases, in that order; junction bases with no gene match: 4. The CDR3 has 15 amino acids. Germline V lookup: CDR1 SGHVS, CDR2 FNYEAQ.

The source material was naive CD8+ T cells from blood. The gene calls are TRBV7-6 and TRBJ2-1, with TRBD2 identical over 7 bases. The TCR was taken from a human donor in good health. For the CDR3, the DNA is TGTGCCAGCAGCTTAGCCGCTAGCGGAGACAATGAGCAGTTCTTC. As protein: CASSLAASGDNEQFF.